This passage covers 16 T cell receptor beta chains from one sample sequenced in a study of neoadjuvant anti-PD-1 for oral cavity cancer. Specified time point: after neoadjuvant nivolumab, at surgical resection. Profiling relied on immunoSEQ multiplex PCR, and the TCRdb table lists in-frame clones only, not all of them. The table lists 13,000 to 15,000 clones, roughly 71% of them singletons, with 2% to 3% in the top ten. The input for sequencing was PBMCs, taken after nivolumab (anti-PD-1) treatment. Receptors were obtained from a person between 40 and 79 years old with oral cavity squamous cell carcinoma.

The chain recombines TRBV5-1 with TRBJ1-5; no definite D call. Per germline, CDR1 SGHRS and CDR2 YFSETQ. The CDR3 is made up of 14 amino acids. V lost 0 bases and J 4 bases, leaving 8 bases between the germline ends. The CDR3 DNA sequence: TGCGCCAGCAGCTTGGGTCGGGAAAATCAGCCCCAGCATTTT. Residues: CASSLGRENQPQHF.

V gene TRBV7-2 combines with J gene TRBJ2-5; possible D gene TRBD2, 7 bases. Between the trimmed V and J ends, which lost 5 bases and 2 bases, there was a span of 12 bases. The CDR3 has 14 amino acids. Germline assignment: CDR1 SGHTA and CDR2 FQGNSA. DNA for the CDR3: TGTGCCAGCAGCGAACAGGGAGGGCAAGAGACCCAGTACTTC. It translates to CASSEQGGQETQYF.

The chain joins TRBV5-1 to TRBJ2-5, with a tentative D call TRBD1 (5 bases). With 0 bases removed from V and 5 bases from J, the gap between germline ends came to 14 bases. CDR3 length equals 15 residues. Germline values: CDR1 SGHRS, CDR2 YFSETQ. Here the CDR3 reads CASSLAQGSRETQYF. The CDR3 DNA reads TGCGCCAGCAGCTTGGCGCAGGGTAGCAGGGAGACCCAGTACTTC.

The chain has TRBV9 and TRBJ2-5, with unresolved D. CDR3 size: 14 residues. CDR1 is SGDLS and CDR2 is YYNGEE in the germline V gene. The ends were cut back, 1 base at V and 3 bases at J, with 10 bases in the middle. Written as DNA, the CDR3 is TGTGCCAGCAGCGTATCGTCAGGAAAAGAGACCCAGTACTTC. It encodes CASSVSSGKETQYF.

V gene TRBV5-1 combines with J gene TRBJ1-2, with 9 bases that match TRBD1. V trimming: 4 bases; J trimming: 1 base; junction bases outside the gene matches: 5. The length of the CDR3 is 15 residues. Germline V gene lookup returns CDR1 SGHRS and CDR2 YFSETQ. The CDR3, as DNA: TGCGCCAGCAGCACCCAGACAGGGGGTAACTATGGCTACACCTTC. Translating it yields CASSTQTGGNYGYTF. The whole variable domain, remainder taken from reference TRBV5-1 and TRBJ1-2, is KAGVTQTPRYLIKTRGQQVTLSCSPISGHRSVSWYQQTPGQGLQFLFEYFSETQRNKGNFPGRFSGRQFSNSRSEMNVSTLELGDSALYLCASSTQTGGNYGYTFGSGTRLTVV.

The chain has TRBV29-1 and TRBJ2-4, with 8 bases fitting TRBD2. CDR3 length: 11 residues. Germline loops: CDR1 SQVTM, CDR2 ANQGSEA. J gave up 13 bases and V 6 bases, and 8 bases lay outside the gene matches. The CDR3 region has the DNA TGCAGCGTCGCCCAGGCTAGCGGGCAGTACTTC. Residues: CSVAQASGQYF.

The gene calls are TRBV6-5 and TRBJ1-1; a possible D gene is TRBD1 (5 bases). Between the trimmed V and J ends, which lost 5 bases and 4 bases, there was a span of 11 bases. The CDR3 length is 13 residues. Germline assignment: CDR1 MNHEY and CDR2 SVGAGI. The DNA for the CDR3 is TGTGCCAGCAGTCCTGGGGGAGGCACTGAAGCTTTCTTT. It translates to CASSPGGGTEAFF.

V usage is TRBV5-1 and J usage is TRBJ2-7; 11 bases agree with TRBD1. Germline-derived CDR1 and CDR2 are SGHRS and YFSETQ. The CDR3 consists of 14 residues. The trim removed 4 bases at V and 5 bases at J, leaving 5 bases unmatched. The DNA for the CDR3 is TGCGCCAGCAGCGTAGGGACAGGGGGGAACGAGCAGTACTTC. Protein sequence: CASSVGTGGNEQYF. The full variable domain, its missing parts supplied by reference TRBV5-1 and TRBJ2-7, is KAGVTQTPRYLIKTRGQQVTLSCSPISGHRSVSWYQQTPGQGLQFLFEYFSETQRNKGNFPGRFSGRQFSNSRSEMNVSTLELGDSALYLCASSVGTGGNEQYFGPGTRLTVT.

This chain joins TRBV2 and TRBJ2-3; 7 nucleotides align to TRBD2. The V gene end was trimmed by 4 bases and the J gene end by 2 bases; junction bases not matched to a gene: 9. The CDR3 consists of 16 residues. The germline CDR1 and CDR2 sequences are SNHLY and FYNNEI. The CDR3 region is CASSAYLADLTDTQYF. CDR3 coding DNA: TGTGCCAGCAGTGCGTACCTAGCGGACCTCACAGATACGCAGTATTTT.

This clone was counted only a few times. This chain links TRBV6-1 with TRBJ1-1; no definite D call. The CDR3 contains 13 residues. The germline V gene encodes CDR1 MNHNS and CDR2 SASEGT. V dropped 7 bases and J dropped 12 bases, with 21 bases sitting between them. CDR3 in amino acids: CASTPASTGRTFF. The CDR3 bases are TGTGCCAGCACCCCAGCTTCGACTGGCCGAACTTTCTTT.

In its sample, this clone was seen a few times. The V gene is TRBV27, the J gene TRBJ2-7; TRBD2 matches 7 bases. The junction had 12 bases not matched to a gene; V was cut back by 8 bases and J by 2 bases. Germline loops: CDR1 MNHEY, CDR2 SMNVEV (reference sequence). This CDR3 contains 15 residues. CDR3 region: CASAAVSGGPYEQYF. CDR3 DNA sequence: TGTGCCAGCGCAGCGGTATCGGGGGGTCCCTACGAGCAGTACTTC.

The chain recombines TRBV5-1 with TRBJ2-5; unclear D gene. Germline lookup yields CDR1 SGHRS and CDR2 YFSETQ. This CDR3 spans 11 amino acids. Trimming shortened V by 6 bases and J by 0 bases, and 3 bases separated the two germline ends. Here the CDR3 DNA reads TGCGCCAGCAAGGACCAAGAGACCCAGTACTTC. Amino acids: CASKDQETQYF. The entire variable domain, with the rest obtained from reference TRBV5-1 and TRBJ2-5, is as follows: KAGVTQTPRYLIKTRGQQVTLSCSPISGHRSVSWYQQTPGQGLQFLFEYFSETQRNKGNFPGRFSGRQFSNSRSEMNVSTLELGDSALYLCASKDQETQYFGPGTRLLVL.

The chain has TRBV2 and TRBJ1-5; D ambiguous. V dropped 7 bases and J dropped 5 bases, with 21 bases sitting between them. The CDR3 has 16 residues. Germline values: CDR1 SNHLY, CDR2 FYNNEI. CDR3 protein: CASNAGWTNQDQPQHF. CDR3 DNA sequence: TGTGCCAGCAACGCAGGCTGGACTAATCAGGATCAGCCCCAGCATTTT.

The gene calls are TRBV7-3 and TRBJ2-3; D gene ambiguous. CDR1 is SGHTA and CDR2 is FQGTGA in the germline V gene. The V and J ends lost 4 bases and 0 bases respectively, with 11 bases between them. The CDR3 is 15 residues long. CDR3 region: CASSSLTRSTDTQYF. CDR3 nucleotide sequence: TGTGCCAGCAGCTCACTGACAAGAAGCACAGATACGCAGTATTTT.

The rearrangement uses TRBV5-5 and TRBJ2-7, with D perhaps TRBD1 (6 bases). Germline V gene sequence: CDR1 SGHKS, CDR2 YYEKEE (reference sequence). The V and J ends lost 2 bases and 5 bases respectively, with 20 bases between them. The CDR3 is 16 amino acids. The chain's CDR3 is CASSFTPWAGVNEQYF. The CDR3 DNA reads as TGTGCCAGCAGCTTTACCCCCTGGGCAGGGGTGAACGAGCAGTACTTC.

The chain is built from TRBV5-4 and TRBJ2-1; tentatively, D is TRBD1 (5 bases). CDR1 is SGHNT and CDR2 is YYREEE in the germline V gene (reference sequence). The CDR3 is 15 amino acids. Trimming removed 3 bases at V and 2 bases at J, with 12 bases between. CDR3 sequence reads: CASSSARAPYNEQFF. In DNA, the CDR3 is TGTGCCAGCAGCTCCGCCAGGGCCCCCTACAATGAGCAGTTCTTC. Combining the CDR3 with reference TRBV5-4 and TRBJ2-1 gives the whole variable domain ETGVTQSPTHLIKTRGQQVTLRCSSQSGHNTVSWYQQALGQGPQFIFQYYREEENGRGNFPPRFSGLQFPNYSSELNVNALELDDSALYLCASSSARAPYNEQFFGPGTRLTVL.